These T cell receptor beta chains were read from a single sample in a study of T cell repertoires in cytomegalovirus infection. For these TCRs, the target antigens are not known. Each CDR3 protein gets one entry after TCRdb re-called the reads with MiXCR. The sample consists of approximately 600,000 distinct CDR3 sequences, around two fifths of them appearing once. The material was cultured PBMCs, obtained from culture after CMV antigen stimulation. These TCRs come from a human donor in good health (CMV status not recorded). Some clones in this sample may be carry-over from other donors' samples. CDR3s include the opening cysteine and the closing phenylalanine or tryptophan. The order of the fields is CDR3 DNA, CDR3 protein, D gene, J gene, clone size, CDR3 length, V gene. D genes are given only for firm matches. Only some rows state a clone size, as once, few, many or a class for expanded clones.

CDR3nt: TGTGCCAGCAGCTTTTACGGGGGGCTGACCTACAATGAGCAGTTCTTC
CDR3aa: CASSFYGGLTYNEQFF
d_gene: NA
j_gene: TRBJ2-1
abundance: NA
len: 16
v_gene: TRBV11-1

CDR3nt: TGTGCCAGTAGTACGTCGACAGGGACTGGGGCCAACGTCCTGACTTTC
CDR3aa: CASSTSTGTGANVLTF
d_gene: TRBD1
j_gene: TRBJ2-6
abundance: few
len: 16
v_gene: TRBV19

CDR3nt: TGTGCCAGCAGCTTTGGAGGGTCGGTAGAGACCCAGTACTTC
CDR3aa: CASSFGGSVETQYF
d_gene: NA
j_gene: TRBJ2-5
abundance: few
len: 14
v_gene: TRBV7-2

CDR3nt: TGTGCCAGCAGCTTGGGACAGACCGCCCAAGAGACCCAGTACTTC
CDR3aa: CASSLGQTAQETQYF
d_gene: NA
j_gene: TRBJ2-5
abundance: NA
len: 15
v_gene: TRBV5-4

CDR3nt: TGTGCCAGCAGTTTCGGGGGCCCGGACAGGGGGCTGGAGCAGTACTTC
CDR3aa: CASSFGGPDRGLEQYF
d_gene: TRBD1
j_gene: TRBJ2-7
abundance: NA
len: 16
v_gene: TRBV12-3/TRBV12-4

CDR3nt: TGTGCCAGCAGCTTAGTCCCCACAGGGAACACCTACAATGAGCAGTTCTTC
CDR3aa: CASSLVPTGNTYNEQFF
d_gene: NA
j_gene: TRBJ2-1
abundance: NA
len: 17
v_gene: TRBV7-2

CDR3nt: TGTGCCAGCAGCCTCGCGGTGGGACTAGCGGGAGTCTACAATGAGCAGTTCTTC
CDR3aa: CASSLAVGLAGVYNEQFF
d_gene: TRBD2
j_gene: TRBJ2-1
abundance: NA
len: 18
v_gene: TRBV12-3/TRBV12-4

CDR3nt: TGTGCCAGCAGCGTTGACAGCAACTATGGCTACACCTTC
CDR3aa: CASSVDSNYGYTF
d_gene: NA
j_gene: TRBJ1-2
abundance: NA
len: 13
v_gene: TRBV9

CDR3nt: TGTGCCAGCAGTGACAGGGCGAACACTGAAGCTTTCTTT
CDR3aa: CASSDRANTEAFF
d_gene: NA
j_gene: TRBJ1-1
abundance: NA
len: 13
v_gene: TRBV2

CDR3nt: TGTGCCAGCAGTTCCTCGGGACCCGTCTCCTACAATGAGCAGTTCTTC
CDR3aa: CASSSSGPVSYNEQFF
d_gene: NA
j_gene: TRBJ2-1
abundance: NA
len: 16
v_gene: TRBV6-6

CDR3nt: TGTGCCAGCAGCACTGGGACAGGCTACCGGGAGCTGTTTTTT
CDR3aa: CASSTGTGYRELFF
d_gene: TRBD1
j_gene: TRBJ2-2
abundance: few
len: 14
v_gene: TRBV7-2

CDR3nt: TGTGCCAGCAGCCGAGGACTAGCGGGGCCCAGCTCCTACAATGAGCAGTTCTTC
CDR3aa: CASSRGLAGPSSYNEQFF
d_gene: TRBD2
j_gene: TRBJ2-1
abundance: few
len: 18
v_gene: TRBV27

CDR3nt: TGTGCCACGTTAAGGAGCCAGGCGGAAAACATTCAGTACTTC
CDR3aa: CATLRSQAENIQYF
d_gene: NA
j_gene: TRBJ2-4
abundance: NA
len: 14
v_gene: TRBV7-2

CDR3nt: TGTGCCAGCAGCCGATTCTCCGAGGGAACTAATGAAAAACTGTTTTTT
CDR3aa: CASSRFSEGTNEKLFF
d_gene: NA
j_gene: TRBJ1-4
abundance: NA
len: 16
v_gene: TRBV7-9

CDR3nt: TGTGCCAGCAGCATCGCTAGCGACTACGAGCAGTACTTC
CDR3aa: CASSIASDYEQYF
d_gene: NA
j_gene: TRBJ2-7
abundance: NA
len: 13
v_gene: TRBV12-3/TRBV12-4

CDR3nt: TGTGCCAGCAGCCAAGTGAACACAGATACGCAGTATTTT
CDR3aa: CASSQVNTDTQYF
d_gene: NA
j_gene: TRBJ2-3
abundance: NA
len: 13
v_gene: TRBV7-2

CDR3nt: TGTGCCAGCAGTCGAACAACTTGGACGGGGGAGACCCAGTACTTC
CDR3aa: CASSRTTWTGETQYF
d_gene: NA
j_gene: TRBJ2-5
abundance: NA
len: 15
v_gene: TRBV6-2/TRBV6-3

CDR3nt: TGTGCCAGCAGTTTGGACCACACCGGGGAGCTGTTTTTT
CDR3aa: CASSLDHTGELFF
d_gene: NA
j_gene: TRBJ2-2
abundance: few
len: 13
v_gene: TRBV12-3/TRBV12-4

CDR3nt: TGTGCCAGCAGCTTAGTAGCGGGAGGGGATGGGACCCAGTACTTC
CDR3aa: CASSLVAGGDGTQYF
d_gene: TRBD2
j_gene: TRBJ2-5
abundance: NA
len: 15
v_gene: TRBV7-2

CDR3nt: TGTGCCAGCAGCTTCACGGGGGAAGGGAAAGAGACCCAGTACTTC
CDR3aa: CASSFTGEGKETQYF
d_gene: NA
j_gene: TRBJ2-5
abundance: NA
len: 15
v_gene: TRBV5-4

CDR3nt: TGTGCCAGCAGTTTTCCGGGACAGGGGGCTTACGAGCAGTACTTC
CDR3aa: CASSFPGQGAYEQYF
d_gene: TRBD1
j_gene: TRBJ2-7
abundance: NA
len: 15
v_gene: TRBV12-3/TRBV12-4

CDR3nt: TGTGCCAGCAGTTTAAGGGGGGCGCCGGCTTTCTTT
CDR3aa: CASSLRGAPAFF
d_gene: NA
j_gene: TRBJ1-1
abundance: NA
len: 12
v_gene: TRBV12-3/TRBV12-4

CDR3nt: TGTGCCAGCAGCTTAAAGAGTGGCTACACCTTC
CDR3aa: CASSLKSGYTF
d_gene: NA
j_gene: TRBJ1-2
abundance: NA
len: 11
v_gene: TRBV6-2/TRBV6-3

CDR3nt: TGTGCCAGCCGGGACAGTCGATTTCTTACGCAGTATTTT
CDR3aa: CASRDSRFLTQYF
d_gene: TRBD1
j_gene: TRBJ2-3
abundance: NA
len: 13
v_gene: TRBV7-9

CDR3nt: TGTGCCAGCAGCTCCCAAGAAAAGGCGACCGGGGAGCTGTTTTTT
CDR3aa: CASSSQEKATGELFF
d_gene: NA
j_gene: TRBJ2-2
abundance: NA
len: 15
v_gene: TRBV7-9

CDR3nt: TGTGCCACCAGCAGGGACGGGACAGGGGTCTACGAGCAGTACTTC
CDR3aa: CATSRDGTGVYEQYF
d_gene: TRBD1
j_gene: TRBJ2-7
abundance: NA
len: 15
v_gene: TRBV15

CDR3nt: TGTGCCAGCACCAAACTGGGACAGGGGAGTACCTACGAGCAGTACTTC
CDR3aa: CASTKLGQGSTYEQYF
d_gene: TRBD1
j_gene: TRBJ2-7
abundance: NA
len: 16
v_gene: TRBV11-2